One sample yielded the 28 T cell receptor beta chains listed below, sequenced in a study of early T cells in non-severe SARS-CoV-2 infection. TCRdb re-called the 5' RACE reads through MiXCR, storing one row per CDR3 protein. Here the sample spans nearly 80,000 distinct CDR3 sequences, roughly 12% being singletons. Sequences were obtained from whole blood. Receptors originate from an adult who was a healthcare worker with PCR-confirmed SARS-CoV-2 infection or an uninfected control (not recorded which).

The V call is TRBV12-3 or TRBV12-4, the J call TRBJ2-5; 9 bases map to TRBD1. J gave up 1 base and V 6 bases, and 6 bases lay outside the gene matches. The CDR3 covers 15 residues. The CDR3 bases are TGTGCCAGCAGGGGGACAGGGTCAATCCAAGAGACCCAGTACTTC. Translated: CASRGTGSIQETQYF.

Only one count was recorded for this clonotype. V and J are TRBV10-3 and TRBJ2-2; 8 positions match TRBD1. Trimming took 6 bases from V and 1 from J; bases not matched to a gene: 4. Germline V gene lookup returns CDR1 ENHRY and CDR2 SYGVKD. The CDR3 is 15 amino acids. In nucleotides, the CDR3 is TGTGCCATCAGCGCCGGGACAGGGAACACCGGGGAGCTGTTTTTT. This encodes CAISAGTGNTGELFF.

This clonotype was counted ten times or more. The chain is built from TRBV12-3 or TRBV12-4 and TRBJ2-7, with a possible D match to TRBD1 (5 bases). Trimming stripped 3 bases from V and 2 bases from J, with 8 bases between. CDR3 length: 13 residues. DNA of the CDR3: TGTGCCAGCAGTTTCCAAGGGGCCTACGAGCAGTACTTC. As protein: CASSFQGAYEQYF.

V usage is TRBV6-2 or TRBV6-3 and J usage is TRBJ1-1, with a tentative D call TRBD1 (6 bases). This CDR3 comprises 14 residues. CDR1 MNHEY and CDR2 SVGEGT come from the germline V gene. Trimming left V 6 bases short and J 4 bases short, with 15 bases between. The CDR3 here is CASRMGGGLTEAFF. In DNA, the CDR3 is TGTGCCAGCAGGATGGGCGGGGGGCTCACTGAAGCTTTCTTT.

A few counts support this clonotype. The chain joins TRBV11-2 to TRBJ2-5; 7 bases line up with TRBD1. The CDR3 totals 16 residues. After removal of 2 bases from V and 1 base from J, the junction contained 7 bases not matched to a gene. Germline loops: CDR1 SGHAT, CDR2 FQNNGV. CDR3 sequence (DNA): TGTGCCAGCAGCTTAATCGACAGGGCCCCCCAAGAGACCCAGTACTTC. This encodes CASSLIDRAPQETQYF.

The table lists this clonotype with a few counts. J is TRBJ1-5 and V is TRBV28, with 8 bases that match TRBD1. This CDR3 is built from 13 residues. After removal of 8 bases from V and 9 bases from J, the junction contained 9 bases not matched to a gene. CDR1 and CDR2 from the germline V gene are MDHEN and SYDVKM. The CDR3 spells CASGTGMIRPQHF. The CDR3 region has the DNA TGTGCCAGCGGGACAGGTATGATTCGGCCCCAGCATTTT.

This clonotype was seen a few times. The chain uses TRBV5-1 and TRBJ2-7, with D maybe TRBD2 (5 bases). The CDR3 is 15 amino acids. V was pared by 0 bases and J by 4 bases, with 14 bases between. In germline, CDR1 is SGHRS, CDR2 YFSETQ. DNA for the CDR3: TGCGCCAGCAGCTTGGCCGGAGGTAAACCTTACGAGCAGTACTTC. Its protein product is CASSLAGGKPYEQYF.

Only a few counts were recorded for this clonotype. V usage is TRBV13 and J usage is TRBJ2-6; tentatively, D is TRBD2 (5 bases). Germline assignment: CDR1 PRHDT and CDR2 FYEKMQ (reference sequence). V lost 5 bases to trimming and J lost 3 bases, with 14 bases between them. The length of the CDR3 is 16 residues. CDR3 nucleotide sequence: TGTGCCAGCAGCCCAGAGGGCCAGAGTGGGGCCAACGTCCTGACTTTC. Translating it yields CASSPEGQSGANVLTF.

The sample holds a few counts of this clonotype. The chain recombines TRBV27 with TRBJ1-1, with a possible D match to TRBD1 (6 bases). This CDR3 contains 15 residues. V lost 6 bases and J lost 1, with 15 bases in between. In germline, CDR1 is MNHEY, CDR2 SMNVEV (reference sequence). Here the CDR3 reads CASSSPQQGNTEAFF. CDR3 sequence (DNA): TGTGCCAGCAGCTCACCCCAACAGGGGAACACTGAAGCTTTCTTT.

The chain carries TRBV29-1 and TRBJ2-7; perhaps TRBD2 as D (6 bases). This CDR3 comprises 11 residues. Germline CDR1 reads SQVTM; CDR2 reads ANQGSEA. Deletions cut 4 bases from V and 3 bases from J, with 7 bases between. DNA of the CDR3: TGCAGCGTTGCGGGGGACTACGAGCAGTACTTC. Translation gives CSVAGDYEQYF.

This clonotype was counted only a few times. V and J are TRBV3-1 and TRBJ2-1, with D hard to call. Germline V gene sequence: CDR1 LGHDT, CDR2 YNNKEL (reference sequence). V was clipped by 0 bases and J by 3 bases, with 15 bases between them. This CDR3 has 17 residues. The CDR3 loop is CASSQDRGPLDYNEQFF. CDR3 coding DNA: TGTGCCAGCAGCCAAGATAGAGGACCCCTCGACTACAATGAGCAGTTCTTC.

The rearrangement uses TRBV5-4 and TRBJ1-2; tentatively, D is TRBD1 (5 bases). Trimming removed 4 bases from V and 6 bases from J, with 16 bases in between. The CDR3 is made up of 14 amino acids. Germline loops: CDR1 SGHNT, CDR2 YYREEE (reference sequence). CDR3 in DNA: TGTGCCAGCAGCCAGGGACGAGTTCAGGATGGCTACACCTTC. It translates to CASSQGRVQDGYTF.

This clonotype has a handful of counts. This chain joins TRBV7-2 and TRBJ2-2; D is unclear. The CDR3 covers 14 residues. The V gene lost 6 bases and the J gene lost 4 bases, with 12 bases spanning the gap. Per the germline V gene, CDR1 is SGHTA and CDR2 is FQGNSA. The CDR3 spells CASSPASGTGELFF. CDR3 coding DNA: TGTGCCAGCAGTCCAGCCTCCGGCACCGGGGAGCTGTTTTTT.

The chain employs TRBV11-3 and TRBJ1-1, with D maybe TRBD1 (5 bases). This CDR3 comprises 14 residues. Germline CDR1 and CDR2: SGHNT and YENEEA. V lost 4 bases to trimming and J lost 5 bases, with 14 bases between them. Here the CDR3 reads CASSSTGAVTEAFF. The CDR3 DNA is TGTGCCAGCAGCTCCACCGGGGCTGTGACTGAAGCTTTCTTT.

This clonotype was seen only a few times. This chain joins TRBV10-3 and TRBJ2-7; 8 bases match TRBD1. Germline V gene data show CDR1 as ENHRY and CDR2 as SYGVKD. The V gene end was trimmed by 4 bases and the J gene end by 2 bases; junction bases not matched to a gene: 7. The CDR3 runs 15 residues. The CDR3 protein is CAISAAGTGAYEQYF. The CDR3 DNA follows: TGTGCCATCAGTGCAGCCGGGACAGGAGCCTACGAGCAGTACTTC.

This clonotype came up a few times. This chain links TRBV9 with TRBJ2-4, with D possibly called TRBD1 or TRBD2 (6 bases each). Germline assignment: CDR1 SGDLS and CDR2 YYNGEE. Trimming removed 6 bases at V and 0 bases at J, with 16 bases between. The CDR3 spans 16 residues. The CDR3 bases are TGTGCCAGCACCGAGAAACAGGGACTAGCCAAAAACATTCAGTACTTC. Translation: CASTEKQGLAKNIQYF.

A word on this clonotype: This sequence may be a read error, since a much larger clone differs from it by one base. The chain uses TRBV28 and TRBJ1-2; a weak D match, TRBD1 (5 bases). Trimming pared 3 bases from V and 4 bases from J, leaving 15 bases between. This CDR3 region has 15 residues. The germline gives CDR1 MDHEN, CDR2 SYDVKM. The CDR3 nucleotides are TGTGCCAGCAGTTTCATCGCAGGGAGTAGCTATGGCTACACCTTC. Amino acids: CASSFIAGSSYGYTF.

The sample holds many counts of this clonotype. This chain uses TRBV6-6 with TRBJ1-1; tentative D call: TRBD1 (5 bases). The germline CDR1 and CDR2 sequences are MNHNY and SVGAGI (reference sequence). Trimming took 6 bases from V and 8 from J, leaving 19 bases between them. The CDR3 has 14 residues. The CDR3 loop is CASRPGRGPIEAFF. CDR3 coding DNA: TGTGCCAGCAGGCCCGGAAGGGGTCCAATAGAAGCTTTCTTT.

The table lists this clonotype with many counts. The chain recombines TRBV27 with TRBJ1-5; D gene unclear. CDR1 MNHEY and CDR2 SMNVEV come from the germline V gene (reference sequence). V was clipped by 0 bases and J by 2 bases, with 5 bases between them. This CDR3 has 14 amino acids. As DNA, the CDR3 is TGTGCCAGCAGTTTATCTGCAGGCAATCAGCCCCAGCATTTT. Amino acids: CASSLSAGNQPQHF.

The J gene is TRBJ2-1, the V gene TRBV27; 8 nucleotides agree with TRBD2. After removal of 10 bases from V and 6 bases from J, the junction contained 14 bases not matched to a gene. The CDR3 consists of 15 residues. Germline V gives CDR1 MNHEY, CDR2 SMNVEV (reference sequence). In nucleotides, the CDR3 is TGTGCCATCTCCCTCCGGGGGGGAGGTACCAATGAGCAGTTCTTC. It specifies CAISLRGGGTNEQFF.

This clonotype was seen only once. This chain joins TRBV7-2 and TRBJ2-6, with D maybe TRBD1 (6 bases). The CDR3 is 15 amino acids. V was trimmed by 3 bases and J by 4 bases, leaving 10 bases between them. The germline V gene has CDR1 SGHTA and CDR2 FQGNSA. The CDR3, as DNA: TGTGCCAGCAGCTTCACAGGGACCGGGGCCAACGTCCTGACTTTC. Amino acid sequence: CASSFTGTGANVLTF.

This clonotype was detected once. The CDR3 nucleotides read TGTGCCAGCAGCTCAGGACCTAGCTCCTACGAGCAGTACTTC. Protein product: CASSSGPSSYEQYF. The V and J genes are TRBV7-6 and TRBJ2-7, with D uncertain. This CDR3 is 14 amino acids long. Germline V gene data show CDR1 as SGHVS and CDR2 as FNYEAQ. V shed 4 bases and J shed 0 bases, with 10 bases lying between them. The complete variable domain, with remaining parts taken from reference TRBV7-6 and TRBJ2-7, reads GAGVSQSPRYKVTKRGQDVALRCDPISGHVSLYWYRQALGQGPEFLTYFNYEAQQDKSGLPNDRFSAERPEGSISTLTIQRTEQRDSAMYRCASSSGPSSYEQYFGPGTRLTVT.

At least ten counts were recorded for this clonotype. The chain couples TRBV12-3 or TRBV12-4 to TRBJ1-1; D remains unclear. The CDR3 totals 14 residues. The germline V and J ends were trimmed by 3 bases and 0 bases, with 8 bases remaining between them. The CDR3 DNA follows: TGTGCCAGCAGTTTTGAACGGATGAACACTGAAGCTTTCTTT. This codes for CASSFERMNTEAFF.

The table lists this clonotype with a few counts. This chain links TRBV20-1 with TRBJ2-6; TRBD2 matches at 9 bases. This CDR3 comprises 21 residues. With 3 bases clipped from V and 0 bases from J, the junction kept 18 bases outside the gene matches. Germline loops: CDR1 DFQATT, CDR2 SNEGSKA (reference sequence). CDR3 sequence (DNA): TGCAGTGCTAGGGGAGATCGTATCACTAGCGGGTATAACTCTGGGGCCAACGTCCTGACTTTC. Its translation is CSARGDRITSGYNSGANVLTF.

This clonotype was seen a few times. This rearrangement joins TRBV11-2 to TRBJ2-7; the match to TRBD2 covers 10 bases. The trim removed 1 base at V and 0 bases at J, leaving 6 bases unmatched. There are 17 residues in the CDR3. Per germline, CDR1 SGHAT and CDR2 FQNNGV. In DNA, the CDR3 is TGTGCCAGCAGCTTAGTGCCCCTAGCGGGGGTCTCCTACGAGCAGTACTTC. It is translated as CASSLVPLAGVSYEQYF.

V is TRBV7-2 and J is TRBJ1-4; tentative D call: TRBD1 (6 bases). There are 15 residues in the CDR3. CDR1 is SGHTA, CDR2 FQGNSA, per germline. V lost 1 base, J lost 8 bases, and 14 bases lay in between. The CDR3, as DNA: TGTGCCAGCAGCTTAGTGTCAGGGGAAGGGGAAAAACTGTTTTTT. Translating gives CASSLVSGEGEKLFF.

In its sample, this clonotype was seen many times. The V gene is TRBV28, the J gene TRBJ2-1; possible D gene TRBD1, 5 bases. The CDR3 consists of 13 residues. CDR1 MDHEN and CDR2 SYDVKM come from the germline V gene. The V and J ends lost 5 bases and 4 bases respectively, with 9 bases between them. The CDR3 loop is CASSRGGYNEQFF. CDR3 sequence (DNA): TGTGCCAGCAGTAGGGGTGGTTACAATGAGCAGTTCTTC.

There are many counts of this clonotype. This chain joins TRBV7-9 and TRBJ2-5; maybe TRBD2 (7 bases). The CDR3 loop spans 15 amino acids. V lost 0 bases and J 5 bases, leaving 13 bases between the germline ends. In germline, CDR1 is SEHNR, CDR2 FQNEAQ (reference sequence). The CDR3 here is CASSLAGGAEETQYF. CDR3 coding DNA: TGTGCCAGCAGCTTAGCTGGGGGGGCCGAGGAGACCCAGTACTTC.